The 25 T cell receptor beta chains below all came from one sample that was sequenced in a study of tissue T cells after allogeneic stem cell transplantation. Sequencing was performed with immunoSEQ multiplex PCR; in TCRdb, only in-frame clones are kept and a portion is missing. This table holds about 4,100 clones, around 80% found once. Enrolled prospectively were adult allogeneic hematopoietic cell transplant recipients whose graft-versus-host disease was steroid-refractory. Material: esophageal tissue, obtained at autopsy. The receptor source for this set is a male patient aged 60 or older with steroid-refractory graft-versus-host disease after an allogeneic stem cell transplant. The T cells may come from the graft donor.

The rearrangement joins TRBV4-1 to TRBJ2-7; 12 bases line up with TRBD2. CDR1 and CDR2 from the germline V gene are MGHRA and YSYEKL. The V segment lost 3 bases and the J segment 3 bases; nucleotides outside the gene matches: 3. The CDR3 is made up of 15 amino acids. The CDR3 DNA reads as TGCGCCAGCAGCCATCGGACTAGCGGGGACTACGAGCAGTACTTC. Its protein is CASSHRTSGDYEQYF.

The chain combines TRBV28 with TRBJ1-4; D possibly corresponds to TRBD1 (5 bases). This CDR3 has 14 residues. The V end was cut by 8 bases, the J end by 3 bases, with 13 bases between. The germline V gene has CDR1 MDHEN and CDR2 SYDVKM. The CDR3 loop is CASLGGEANEKLFF. The CDR3 DNA sequence: TGTGCCAGCCTCGGGGGAGAAGCTAATGAAAAACTGTTTTTT.

The chain is built from TRBV4-3 and TRBJ2-2, with D possibly TRBD2 on 6 matching bases. V was shortened by 4 bases and J by 7 bases, with 7 bases between the two germline ends. CDR1 LGHNA and CDR2 YSLEER come from the germline V gene. The CDR3 length is 12 residues. CDR3 coding DNA: TGCGCCAGCAGCCTGGAGGGCGGGGAGCTGTTTTTT. Translating it yields CASSLEGGELFF.

This chain joins TRBV12-3 or TRBV12-4 and TRBJ2-7; TRBD2 matches 7 bases. The ends lost 5 bases at V and 5 bases at J; junction bases unmatched: 6. This CDR3 is built from 13 residues. The CDR3 DNA sequence: TGTGCCAGCAGTCCTACGGGGGGTAACGAGCAGTACTTC. It yields the protein CASSPTGGNEQYF.

Here the CDR3 reads CASSVGGGRNEQFF. Here the CDR3 DNA reads TGTGCCAGCAGCGTAGGTGGGGGGCGGAATGAGCAGTTCTTC. The chain couples TRBV9 to TRBJ2-1; D tentatively fits TRBD1 or TRBD2 (6 bases each). The CDR3 is made up of 14 amino acids. Looked up from germline, CDR1 is SGDLS and CDR2 is YYNGEE. Deletions cut 0 bases from V and 7 bases from J, with 11 bases between.

The chain links TRBV14 to TRBJ2-2; D is undetermined. This CDR3 region has 16 residues. Looked up from germline, CDR1 is SGHDN and CDR2 is FVKESK. V was cut by 0 bases and J by 3 bases, with 11 bases left in between. The CDR3 protein is CASSQDDGYYTGELFF. The CDR3 coding sequence is TGTGCCAGCAGCCAAGATGATGGATATTACACCGGGGAGCTGTTTTTT.

V gene TRBV27 combines with J gene TRBJ2-1; perhaps TRBD2 as D (6 bases). V lost 6 bases and J 4 bases, leaving 22 bases between the germline ends. Germline CDR1 MNHEY, CDR2 SMNVEV (reference sequence). The CDR3 runs 17 residues. CDR3 region: CASRAGLLMSKYNEQFF. The DNA of the CDR3 is TGTGCCAGCAGGGCGGGACTTCTCATGTCCAAATACAATGAGCAGTTCTTC.

The rearrangement uses TRBV4-3 and TRBJ2-2; D not resolved. The germline V gene encodes CDR1 LGHNA and CDR2 YSLEER. Deletions cut 1 base from V and 2 bases from J, with 5 bases between. This CDR3 has 14 residues. In DNA form, the CDR3 reads TGCGCCAGCAGCCAAGGGCTTAACACCGGGGAGCTGTTTTTT. Translation: CASSQGLNTGELFF.

The chain couples TRBV2 to TRBJ2-4; D is unresolved. Germline-derived CDR1 and CDR2 are SNHLY and FYNNEI. V lost 8 bases and J lost 0, with 8 bases in between. CDR3 size: 13 residues. The CDR3 region is CASSWLAKNIQYF. CDR3 DNA: TGTGCCAGCTCATGGTTAGCCAAAAACATTCAGTACTTC.

The V gene is TRBV6-5, the J gene TRBJ1-5; D gene unclear. The V gene lost 2 bases and the J gene lost 4 bases, with 12 bases spanning the gap. Germline-derived CDR1 and CDR2 are MNHEY and SVGAGI. The CDR3 sequence is 15 residues long. In nucleotides, the CDR3 is TGTGCCAGCAGTTACACGCCGGTAACTAATCAGCCCCAGCATTTT. It is translated as CASSYTPVTNQPQHF.

The rearrangement uses TRBV9 and TRBJ1-2, with a possible D match to TRBD1 (5 bases). Germline-derived CDR1 and CDR2 are SGDLS and YYNGEE. The length of the CDR3 is 17 residues. Between the trimmed V and J ends, which lost 4 bases and 3 bases, there was a span of 22 bases. Here the CDR3 reads CASSSPRLGAIDYGYTF. The CDR3 DNA sequence: TGTGCCAGCAGCTCTCCCCGGTTAGGGGCAATTGACTATGGCTACACCTTC. The complete variable domain, with remaining parts taken from reference TRBV9 and TRBJ1-2, reads DSGVTQTPKHLITATGQRVTLRCSPRSGDLSVYWYQQSLDQGLQFLIQYYNGEERAKGNILERFSAQQFPDLHSELNLSSLELGDSALYFCASSSPRLGAIDYGYTFGSGTRLTVV.

This clone was observed a few times. The gene calls are TRBV11-2 and TRBJ1-2, with D perhaps TRBD1 (6 bases). The germline V gene has CDR1 SGHAT and CDR2 FQNNGV. Trimming stripped 3 bases from V and 8 bases from J, with 16 bases between. CDR3 size: 14 residues. The DNA for the CDR3 is TGTGCCAGCAGCTTCAGGGGAGACCGTGTGGGCTACACCTTC. It is translated as CASSFRGDRVGYTF.

The rearrangement links TRBV3-1 (or the pseudogene TRBV3-2) to TRBJ2-7, with a tentative D call TRBD2 (5 bases). Looked up from germline, CDR1 is LGHDT and CDR2 is YNNKEL (reference sequence). Trimming removed 0 bases from V and 1 base from J, with 16 bases in between. This CDR3 has 17 amino acids. The DNA for the CDR3 is TGTGCCAGCAGCCAAGAAGGACTGCAGGCCTTATCCTACGAGCAGTACTTC. It translates to CASSQEGLQALSYEQYF.

J is TRBJ2-4 and V is TRBV5-6, with D possibly matching TRBD1 (5 bases). V was clipped by 3 bases and J by 9 bases, with 10 bases between them. The CDR3 has 12 residues. Germline loops: CDR1 SGHDT, CDR2 YYEEEE. The CDR3 DNA follows: TGTGCCAGCAGCTGGGGAAGGGGCATTCAGTACTTC. This translates into CASSWGRGIQYF.

This clone was seen more than once but under ten times. The rearrangement joins TRBV29-1 to TRBJ2-7; 11 positions agree with TRBD1. V lost 1 base to trimming and J lost 7 bases; unmatched junction nucleotides: 9. The CDR3 totals 15 residues. Germline CDR1 SQVTM, CDR2 ANQGSEA. CDR3 in amino acids: CSVEARTGGAREQYF. The CDR3 region has the DNA TGCAGCGTTGAAGCCCGGACAGGGGGCGCAAGGGAGCAGTACTTC.

The chain uses TRBV5-1 and TRBJ2-7; TRBD1 agrees at 9 bases. Germline CDR1 is SGHRS and CDR2 is YFSETQ. The CDR3 is 14 residues long. The ends lost 4 bases at V and 3 bases at J; junction bases unmatched: 5. The CDR3 bases are TGCGCCAGCAGCCCGGGGACAGGGCTCTACGAGCAGTACTTC. This gives the protein CASSPGTGLYEQYF. The complete variable domain, with remaining parts taken from reference TRBV5-1 and TRBJ2-7, reads KAGVTQTPRYLIKTRGQQVTLSCSPISGHRSVSWYQQTPGQGLQFLFEYFSETQRNKGNFPGRFSGRQFSNSRSEMNVSTLELGDSALYLCASSPGTGLYEQYFGPGTRLTVT.

This chain links TRBV30 with TRBJ1-2; D not certain. V lost 3 bases and J 8 bases, leaving 16 bases between the germline ends. The CDR3 contains 13 residues. Germline-derived CDR1 and CDR2 are GTSNPN and SVGIG (reference sequence). The CDR3 region is CAWRAQASSGYTF. The CDR3 region has the DNA TGTGCCTGGAGGGCTCAAGCGAGCTCCGGCTACACCTTC.

The chain is built from TRBV5-1 and TRBJ2-2; no clear D. V gave up 0 bases and J gave up 7 bases, with 4 bases separating them. Germline loops: CDR1 SGHRS, CDR2 YFSETQ. This CDR3 spans 12 amino acids. The CDR3 here is CASSLVFGELFF. The CDR3 region has the DNA TGCGCCAGCAGCTTGGTCTTCGGGGAGCTGTTTTTT.

The rearrangement joins TRBV18 to TRBJ2-3; no reliable D call. CDR1 is KGHSH and CDR2 is LQKENI in the germline V gene. This CDR3 has 15 amino acids. Trimming took 4 bases from V and 3 from J, leaving 14 bases between them. The CDR3 here is CASSRRSGRTDTQYF. CDR3 DNA sequence: TGTGCCAGCTCACGCCGGAGTGGGCGAACAGATACGCAGTATTTT.

The CDR3 DNA is TGTGCCAGCAGCGCCGCGGGGGTCGGCGAGACCCAGTACTTC. This sequence encodes CASSAAGVGETQYF. The rearrangement joins TRBV9 to TRBJ2-5; 7 bases agree with TRBD2. CDR3 size: 14 residues. Germline V CDR1 and CDR2: SGDLS, YYNGEE. The trim removed 3 bases at V and 5 bases at J, leaving 7 bases unmatched.

J is TRBJ2-1 and V is TRBV19; D gene ambiguous. Trimming removed 3 bases from V and 12 bases from J, with 15 bases in between. CDR3 size: 13 residues. Germline V gene sequence: CDR1 LNHDA, CDR2 SQIVND (reference sequence). In DNA form, the CDR3 reads TGTGCCAGTAGTATTCTCGGGCTTTCAGGGCAGTTCTTC. Its protein product is CASSILGLSGQFF.

The CDR3 sequence is CASSRAGAMNTEAFF. The CDR3 DNA is TGTGCCAGCAGCCGGGCTGGAGCCATGAACACTGAAGCTTTCTTT. The chain joins TRBV28 to TRBJ1-1; D call uncertain. The CDR3 is 15 amino acids. Germline assignment: CDR1 MDHEN and CDR2 SYDVKM. V lost 6 bases to trimming and J lost 0 bases, with 14 bases between them.

This clone came up a few times. The chain employs TRBV3-1 (or the pseudogene TRBV3-2) and TRBJ2-1, with D possibly matching TRBD1 (6 bases). The CDR3 is made up of 17 amino acids. Germline-derived CDR1 and CDR2 are LGHDT and YNNKEL (reference sequence). V shed 3 bases and J shed 0 bases, with 15 bases lying between them. The CDR3 is CASSHPGAVSSYNEQFF. CDR3 coding DNA: TGTGCCAGCAGCCACCCAGGGGCCGTTAGCTCCTACAATGAGCAGTTCTTC.

This chain links TRBV2 with TRBJ1-2; D may be TRBD1 (6 bases). The CDR3 covers 11 residues. V was clipped by 2 bases and J by 8 bases, with 6 bases between them. Germline V gene data show CDR1 as SNHLY and CDR2 as FYNNEI. CDR3 loop: CASSEQGGYTF. The CDR3 DNA follows: TGTGCCAGCAGTGAACAGGGGGGCTACACCTTC.

The chain has TRBV4-2 and TRBJ1-6; TRBD1 might be the D (6 bases). The CDR3 extends over 15 amino acids. Germline loops: CDR1 LGHNA, CDR2 YNFKEQ. Trimming pared 5 bases from V and 6 bases from J, leaving 14 bases between. The CDR3 spells CASSDVRGLNSPLHF. As DNA, the CDR3 is TGTGCCAGCAGCGATGTCAGGGGCCTTAATTCACCCCTCCACTTT.